This T cell receptor beta chain originates from a study of Tregs in tolerant kidney transplant recipients. CDR1 SGHNT and CDR2 YENEEA come from the germline V gene. The CDR3 runs to 15 residues. The V and J ends lost 0 bases and 2 bases respectively, with 10 bases between them. Profiling relied on immunoSEQ multiplex PCR, and the TCRdb table lists in-frame clones only, not all of them. The sample contains around 30,000 clones, over 65% of which appear only once. Worth noting for this clone: The antigen is not known.

Source material: Tregs from blood cultured with allogeneic cells. The rearrangement links TRBV11-3 to TRBJ1-2; D may be TRBD1 (5 bases). The sequence was collected from a human donor in good health. The CDR3 DNA is TGTGCCAGCAGCTTAGAGTCCCCAGGGAACTATGGCTACACCTTC. This codes for CASSLESPGNYGYTF.